Detailed here is one T cell receptor beta chain. The sample originates from a study of cytomegalovirus exposure and HLA in healthy donors. The assay was immunoSEQ multiplex PCR, and TCRdb's table has in-frame clones only and misses some. The sample has some 140,000 clones, 70% to 90% seen once; the top ten hold around 24%. Germline values: CDR1 SGHRS, CDR2 YFSETQ. The length of the CDR3 is 16 residues. V shed 4 bases and J 0 bases; nucleotides not matched to a gene: 8. The chain combines TRBV5-1 with TRBJ1-1; TRBD1 aligns across 8 bases. The TCR was taken from a man between 18 and 35 years old in good health and CMV-seropositive. The material sequenced was PBMCs. Here the CDR3 DNA reads TGCGCCAGCAGCGTGGACAGGGCGGGTATGAACACTGAAGCTTTCTTT. This sequence encodes CASSVDRAGMNTEAFF.